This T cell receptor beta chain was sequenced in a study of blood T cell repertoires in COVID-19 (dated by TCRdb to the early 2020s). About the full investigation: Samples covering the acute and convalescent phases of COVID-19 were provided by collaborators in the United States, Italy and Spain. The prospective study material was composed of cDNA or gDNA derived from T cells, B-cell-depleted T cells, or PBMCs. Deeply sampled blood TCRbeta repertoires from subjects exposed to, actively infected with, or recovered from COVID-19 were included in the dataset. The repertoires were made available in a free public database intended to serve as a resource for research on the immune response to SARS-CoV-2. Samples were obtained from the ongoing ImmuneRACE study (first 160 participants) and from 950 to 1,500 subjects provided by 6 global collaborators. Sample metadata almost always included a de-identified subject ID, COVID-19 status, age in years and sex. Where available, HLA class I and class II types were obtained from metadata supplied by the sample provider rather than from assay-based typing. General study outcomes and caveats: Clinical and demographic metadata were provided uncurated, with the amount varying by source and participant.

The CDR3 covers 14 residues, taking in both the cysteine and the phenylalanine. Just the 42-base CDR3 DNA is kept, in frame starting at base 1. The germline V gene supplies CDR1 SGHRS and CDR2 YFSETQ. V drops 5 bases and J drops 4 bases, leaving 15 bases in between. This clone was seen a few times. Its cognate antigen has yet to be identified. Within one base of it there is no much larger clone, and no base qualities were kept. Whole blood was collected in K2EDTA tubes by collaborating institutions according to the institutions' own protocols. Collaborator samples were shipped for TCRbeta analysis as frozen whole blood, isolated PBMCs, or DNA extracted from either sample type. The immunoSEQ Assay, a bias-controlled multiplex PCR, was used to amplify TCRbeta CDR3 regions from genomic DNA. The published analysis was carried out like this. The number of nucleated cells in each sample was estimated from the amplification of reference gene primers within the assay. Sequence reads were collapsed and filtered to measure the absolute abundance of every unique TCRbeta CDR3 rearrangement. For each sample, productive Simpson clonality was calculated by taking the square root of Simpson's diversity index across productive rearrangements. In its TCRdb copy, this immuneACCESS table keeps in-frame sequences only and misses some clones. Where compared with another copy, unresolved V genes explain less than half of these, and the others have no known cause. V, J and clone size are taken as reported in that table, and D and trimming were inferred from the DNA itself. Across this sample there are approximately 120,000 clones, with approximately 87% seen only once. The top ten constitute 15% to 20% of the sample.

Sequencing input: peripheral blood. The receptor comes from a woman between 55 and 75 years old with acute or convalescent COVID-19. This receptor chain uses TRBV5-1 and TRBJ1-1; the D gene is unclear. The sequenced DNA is TGCGCCAGCAGTTCTGAAGGATCTAGCACTGAAGCTTTCTTT. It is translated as CASSSEGSSTEAFF. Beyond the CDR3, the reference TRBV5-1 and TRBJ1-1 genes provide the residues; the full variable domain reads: KAGVTQTPRYLIKTRGQQVTLSCSPISGHRSVSWYQQTPGQGLQFLFEYFSETQRNKGNFPGRFSGRQFSNSRSEMNVSTLELGDSALYLCASSSEGSSTEAFFGQGTRLTVV.